Sequencing of this T cell receptor beta chain was carried out in a study of blood T cell repertoires in COVID-19. This clone was observed a few times. The CDR3 extends over 15 amino acids. Germline V CDR1 and CDR2: SEHNR, FQNEAQ (reference sequence). V lost 6 bases and J lost 9; bases outside the gene matches: 10. Original handling: It was from reference gene primer amplification that nucleated cell counts were estimated. Sequencing used immunoSEQ multiplex PCR; TCRdb keeps in-frame clones, though not all of them. V, J and clone size derive from that table, while D and trimming were established from the DNA sequence. The sample has around 100,000 clones; 70% to 90% are singletons.

This chain links TRBV7-9 with TRBJ1-6; 8 nucleotides align to TRBD1. The origin of this receptor is a man aged 35-49 years with acute or convalescent COVID-19. The sample taken for sequencing was peripheral blood. In DNA, the CDR3 is TGTGCCAGCAGGGCCGGGACAGGCACGGGTTCACCCCTCCACTTT. It yields the protein CASRAGTGTGSPLHF. The full variable domain, with the rest looked up from reference TRBV7-9 and TRBJ1-6, is DTGVSQNPRHKITKRGQNVTFRCDPISEHNRLYWYRQTLGQGPEFLTYFQNEAQLEKSRLLSDRFSAERPKGSFSTLEIQRTEQGDSAMYLCASRAGTGTGSPLHFGNGTRLTVT.